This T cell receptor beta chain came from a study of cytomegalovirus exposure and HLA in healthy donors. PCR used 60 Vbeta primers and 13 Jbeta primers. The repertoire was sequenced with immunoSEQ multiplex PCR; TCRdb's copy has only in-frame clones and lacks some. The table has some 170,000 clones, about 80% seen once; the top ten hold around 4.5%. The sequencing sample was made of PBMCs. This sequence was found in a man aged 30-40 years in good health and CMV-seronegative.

This CDR3 reads CASSHRMDRDTEAFF. In DNA, the CDR3 is TGTGCCAGCAGCCACCGAATGGACAGGGATACTGAAGCTTTCTTT. This sequence joins TRBV14 and TRBJ1-1; 8 bases match TRBD1. With 3 bases clipped from V and 5 bases from J, the junction kept 8 bases outside the gene matches. The CDR3 spans 15 residues. Looked up from germline, CDR1 is SGHDN and CDR2 is FVKESK.